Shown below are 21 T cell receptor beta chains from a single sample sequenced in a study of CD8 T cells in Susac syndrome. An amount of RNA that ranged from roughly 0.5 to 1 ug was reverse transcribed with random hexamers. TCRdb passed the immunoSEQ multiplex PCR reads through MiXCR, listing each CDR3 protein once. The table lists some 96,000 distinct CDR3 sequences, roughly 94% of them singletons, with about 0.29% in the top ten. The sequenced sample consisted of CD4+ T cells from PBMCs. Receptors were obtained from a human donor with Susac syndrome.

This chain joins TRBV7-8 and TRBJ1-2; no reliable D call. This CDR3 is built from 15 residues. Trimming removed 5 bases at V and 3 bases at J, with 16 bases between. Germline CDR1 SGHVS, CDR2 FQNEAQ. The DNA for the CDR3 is TGTGCCAGCAGCCCTCCGGGCCCTGGGGACTATGGCTACACCTTC. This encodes CASSPPGPGDYGYTF.

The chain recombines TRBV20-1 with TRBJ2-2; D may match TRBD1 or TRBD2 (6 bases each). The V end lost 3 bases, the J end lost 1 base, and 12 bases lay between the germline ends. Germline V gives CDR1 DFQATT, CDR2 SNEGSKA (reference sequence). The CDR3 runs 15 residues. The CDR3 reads CSASLGGRNTGELFF. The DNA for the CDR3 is TGCAGTGCTAGTTTGGGGGGCCGGAACACCGGGGAGCTGTTTTTT.

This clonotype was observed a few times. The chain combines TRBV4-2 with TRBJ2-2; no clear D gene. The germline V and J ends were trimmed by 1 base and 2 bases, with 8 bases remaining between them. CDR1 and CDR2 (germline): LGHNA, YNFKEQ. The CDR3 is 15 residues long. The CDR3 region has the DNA TGTGCCAGCAGCCAAGGGACGGTTAACACCGGGGAGCTGTTTTTT. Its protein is CASSQGTVNTGELFF.

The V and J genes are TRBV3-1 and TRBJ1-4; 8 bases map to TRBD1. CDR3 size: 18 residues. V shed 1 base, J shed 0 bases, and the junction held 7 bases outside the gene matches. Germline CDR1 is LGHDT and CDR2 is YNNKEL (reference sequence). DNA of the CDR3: TGTGCCAGCAGCCAAGTGTGGGACAGGCGTGCAACTAATGAAAAACTGTTTTTT. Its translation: CASSQVWDRRATNEKLFF.

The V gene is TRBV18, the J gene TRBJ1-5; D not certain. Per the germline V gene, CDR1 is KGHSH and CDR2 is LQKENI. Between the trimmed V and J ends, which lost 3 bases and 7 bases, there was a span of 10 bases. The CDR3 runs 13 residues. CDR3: CASSPDAIQPQHF. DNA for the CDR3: TGTGCCAGCTCACCGGACGCAATACAGCCCCAGCATTTT.

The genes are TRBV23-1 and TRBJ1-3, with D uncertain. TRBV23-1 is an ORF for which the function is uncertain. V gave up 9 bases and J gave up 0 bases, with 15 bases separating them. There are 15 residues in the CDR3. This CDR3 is CASREESFSGNTIYF. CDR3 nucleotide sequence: TGCGCCAGTAGGGAGGAGAGTTTCTCTGGAAACACCATATATTTT.

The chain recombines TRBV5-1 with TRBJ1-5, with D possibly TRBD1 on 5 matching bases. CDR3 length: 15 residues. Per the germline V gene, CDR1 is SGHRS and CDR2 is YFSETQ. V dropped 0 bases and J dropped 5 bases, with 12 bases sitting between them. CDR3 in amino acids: CASSLDRTEDQPQHF. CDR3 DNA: TGCGCCAGCAGCTTGGACAGGACCGAGGATCAGCCCCAGCATTTT.

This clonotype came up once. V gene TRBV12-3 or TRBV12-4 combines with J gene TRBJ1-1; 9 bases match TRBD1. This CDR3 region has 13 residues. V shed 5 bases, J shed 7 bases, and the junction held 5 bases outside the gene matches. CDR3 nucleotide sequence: TGTGCCAGCAGTGTAGGACAGGGGTTTGAAGCTTTCTTT. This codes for CASSVGQGFEAFF.

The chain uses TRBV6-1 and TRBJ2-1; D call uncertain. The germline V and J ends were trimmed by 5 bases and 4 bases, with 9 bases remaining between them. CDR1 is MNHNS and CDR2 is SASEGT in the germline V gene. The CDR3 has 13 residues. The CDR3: CASSPQAYNEQFF. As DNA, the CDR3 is TGTGCCAGCAGTCCGCAAGCGTACAATGAGCAGTTCTTC.

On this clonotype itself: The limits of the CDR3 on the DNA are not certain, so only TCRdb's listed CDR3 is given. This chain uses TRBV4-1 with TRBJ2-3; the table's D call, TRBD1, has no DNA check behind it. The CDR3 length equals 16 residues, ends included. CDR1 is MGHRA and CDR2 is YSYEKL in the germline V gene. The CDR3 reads CASSPDPAWTQIRSIF.

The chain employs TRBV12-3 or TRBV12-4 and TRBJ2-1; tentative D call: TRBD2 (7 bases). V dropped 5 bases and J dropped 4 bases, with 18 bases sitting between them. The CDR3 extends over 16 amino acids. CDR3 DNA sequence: TGTGCCAGCAGTCCCCTGGGGGGGGGCGGGTACAATGAGCAGTTCTTC. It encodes CASSPLGGGGYNEQFF.

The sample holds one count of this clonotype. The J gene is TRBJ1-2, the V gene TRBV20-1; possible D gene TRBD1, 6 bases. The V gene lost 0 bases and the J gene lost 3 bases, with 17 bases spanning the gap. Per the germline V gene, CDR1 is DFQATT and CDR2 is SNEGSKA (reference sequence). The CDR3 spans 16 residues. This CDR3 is CSARDDLQGSHYGYTF. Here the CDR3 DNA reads TGCAGTGCTAGAGACGACCTACAGGGAAGCCACTATGGCTACACCTTC.

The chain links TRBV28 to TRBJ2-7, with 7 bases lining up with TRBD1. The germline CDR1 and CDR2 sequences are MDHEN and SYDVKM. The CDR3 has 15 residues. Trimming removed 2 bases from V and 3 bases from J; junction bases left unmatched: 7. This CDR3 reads CASSLPTGIGYEQYF. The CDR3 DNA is TGTGCCAGCAGTTTACCGACAGGGATCGGCTACGAGCAGTACTTC.

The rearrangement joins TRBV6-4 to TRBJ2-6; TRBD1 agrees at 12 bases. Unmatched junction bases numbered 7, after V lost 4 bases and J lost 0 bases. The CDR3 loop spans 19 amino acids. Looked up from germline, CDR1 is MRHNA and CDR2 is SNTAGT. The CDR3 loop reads CASSASGTGGFSGANVLTF. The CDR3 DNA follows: TGTGCCAGCAGTGCCTCCGGGACAGGGGGCTTCTCTGGGGCCAACGTCCTGACTTTC.

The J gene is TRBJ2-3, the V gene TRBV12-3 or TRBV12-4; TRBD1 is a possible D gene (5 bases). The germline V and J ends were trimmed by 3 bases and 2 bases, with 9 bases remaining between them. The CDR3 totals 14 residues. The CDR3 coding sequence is TGTGCCAGCAGTTTCGGACATAACACAGATACGCAGTATTTT. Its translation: CASSFGHNTDTQYF.

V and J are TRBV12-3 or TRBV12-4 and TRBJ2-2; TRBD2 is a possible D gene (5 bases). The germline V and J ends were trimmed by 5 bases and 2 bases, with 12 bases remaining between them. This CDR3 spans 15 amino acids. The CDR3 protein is CASSPLVFNTGELFF. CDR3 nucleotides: TGTGCCAGCAGTCCACTAGTTTTTAACACCGGGGAGCTGTTTTTT.

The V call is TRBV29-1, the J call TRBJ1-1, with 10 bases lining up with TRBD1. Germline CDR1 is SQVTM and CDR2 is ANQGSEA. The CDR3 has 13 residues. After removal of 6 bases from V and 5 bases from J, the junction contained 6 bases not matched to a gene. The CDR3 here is CSVADRGNTEAFF. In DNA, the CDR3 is TGCAGCGTGGCGGACAGGGGGAATACTGAAGCTTTCTTT. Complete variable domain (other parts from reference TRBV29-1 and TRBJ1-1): SAVISQKPSRDICQRGTSLTIQCQVDSQVTMMFWYRQQPGQSLTLIATANQGSEATYESGFVIDKFPISRPNLTFSTLTVSNMSPEDSSIYLCSVADRGNTEAFFGQGTRLTVV.

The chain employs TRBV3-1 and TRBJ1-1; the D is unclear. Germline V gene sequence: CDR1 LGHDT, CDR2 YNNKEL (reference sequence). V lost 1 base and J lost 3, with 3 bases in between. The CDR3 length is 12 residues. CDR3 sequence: CASSQAYTEAFF. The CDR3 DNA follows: TGTGCCAGCAGCCAAGCGTACACTGAAGCTTTCTTT.

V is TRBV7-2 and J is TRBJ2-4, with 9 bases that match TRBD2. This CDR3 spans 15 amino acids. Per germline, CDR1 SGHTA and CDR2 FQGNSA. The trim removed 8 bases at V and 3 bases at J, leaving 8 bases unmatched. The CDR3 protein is CASGLAGAGKNIQYF. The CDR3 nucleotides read TGTGCCAGCGGGTTAGCGGGGGCGGGCAAAAACATTCAGTACTTC. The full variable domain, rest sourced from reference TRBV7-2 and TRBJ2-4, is GAGVSQSPSNKVTEKGKDVELRCDPISGHTALYWYRQSLGQGLEFLIYFQGNSAPDKSGLPSDRFSAERTGGSVSTLTIQRTQQEDSAVYLCASGLAGAGKNIQYFGAGTRLSVL.

In nucleotides, the CDR3 is TGTGCCACCAGTGATTTGGGGCGGGGGGGTAGAAGCAATGAGCAGTTCTTC. Protein: CATSDLGRGGRSNEQFF. This rearrangement joins TRBV24-1 to TRBJ2-1; the match to TRBD2 covers 9 bases. J gave up 6 bases and V 0 bases, and 8 bases lay outside the gene matches. Germline loops: CDR1 KGHDR, CDR2 SFDVKD. The CDR3 spans 17 residues.

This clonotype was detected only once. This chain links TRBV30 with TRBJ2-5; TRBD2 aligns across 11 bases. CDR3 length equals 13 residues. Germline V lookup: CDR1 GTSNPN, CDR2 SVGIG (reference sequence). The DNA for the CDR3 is TGTGCTAGTAGCGGGGGGGCGAGGGAGACCCAGTACTTC. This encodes CASSGGARETQYF.